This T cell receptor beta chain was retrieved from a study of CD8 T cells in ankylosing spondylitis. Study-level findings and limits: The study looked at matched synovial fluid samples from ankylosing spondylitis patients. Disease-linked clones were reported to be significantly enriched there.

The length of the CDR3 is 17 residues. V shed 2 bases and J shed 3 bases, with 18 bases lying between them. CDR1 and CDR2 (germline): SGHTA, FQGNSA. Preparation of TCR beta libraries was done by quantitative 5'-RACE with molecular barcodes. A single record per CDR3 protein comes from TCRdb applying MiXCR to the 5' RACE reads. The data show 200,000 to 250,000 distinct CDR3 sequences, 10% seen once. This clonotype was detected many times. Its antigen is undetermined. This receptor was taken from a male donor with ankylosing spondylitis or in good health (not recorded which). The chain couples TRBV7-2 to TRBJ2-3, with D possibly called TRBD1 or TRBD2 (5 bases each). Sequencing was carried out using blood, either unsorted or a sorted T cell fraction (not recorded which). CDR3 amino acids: CASSLSRGRTGTDTQYF. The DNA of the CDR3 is TGTGCCAGCAGCTTAAGTCGGGGCAGAACGGGTACAGATACGCAGTATTTT. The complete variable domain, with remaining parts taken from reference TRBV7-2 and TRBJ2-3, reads GAGVSQSPSNKVTEKGKDVELRCDPISGHTALYWYRQSLGQGLEFLIYFQGNSAPDKSGLPSDRFSAERTGGSVSTLTIQRTQQEDSAVYLCASSLSRGRTGTDTQYFGPGTRLTVL.